This T cell receptor (beta chain) appears in the sequencing data of a study of beta chain features in type 1 diabetes. CD45RO/CCR7/CD25/CD127/CD95/CD27 separated CD4+ naive, central memory, regulatory and stem cell-like memory cells by sorting. Reverse transcription of all isolated RNA meant that expressed TCRB transcripts were sequenced. Profiling relied on immunoSEQ multiplex PCR, and the TCRdb table lists in-frame clones only, not all of them. The data contain about 150,000 clones, 8.5% to 14% of them singletons. The sample holds a few counts of this clone. The sequenced sample consisted of central memory CD4+ T cells from blood. This sequence was found in a man younger than 35 in good health.

The CDR3 region has the DNA TGTGCCAGCAGCTTAAAAGAGGGGGCCTACAATGAGCAGTTCTTC. Residues: CASSLKEGAYNEQFF. J is TRBJ2-1 and V is TRBV7-8; tentative D call: TRBD1 (6 bases). CDR1 SGHVS and CDR2 FQNEAQ come from the germline V gene. Trimming shortened V by 2 bases and J by 2 bases, and 10 bases separated the two germline ends. The CDR3 loop spans 15 amino acids.